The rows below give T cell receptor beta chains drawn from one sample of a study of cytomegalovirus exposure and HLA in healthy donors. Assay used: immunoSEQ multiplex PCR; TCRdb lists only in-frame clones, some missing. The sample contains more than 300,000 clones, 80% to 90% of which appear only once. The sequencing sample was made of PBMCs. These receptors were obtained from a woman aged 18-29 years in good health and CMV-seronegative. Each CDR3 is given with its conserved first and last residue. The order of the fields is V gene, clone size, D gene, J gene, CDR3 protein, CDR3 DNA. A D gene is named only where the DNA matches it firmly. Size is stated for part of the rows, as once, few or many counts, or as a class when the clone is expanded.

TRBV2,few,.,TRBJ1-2,CASIQSNYGYTF,TGTGCCAGCATCCAGTCTAACTATGGCTACACCTTC
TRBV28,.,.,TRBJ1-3,CASSPPTVSGNTIYF,TGTGCCAGCAGTCCACCAACAGTCTCTGGAAACACCATATATTTT
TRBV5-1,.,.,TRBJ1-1,CASSLELLNTEAFF,TGCGCCAGCAGCTTGGAGCTACTGAACACTGAAGCTTTCTTT
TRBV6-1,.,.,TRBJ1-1,CASSVSGARTEAFF,TGTGCCAGCAGTGTTTCAGGGGCGCGGACTGAAGCTTTCTTT
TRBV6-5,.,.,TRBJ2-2,CASTVSPNTGELFF,TGTGCCAGCACCGTATCCCCGAACACCGGGGAGCTGTTTTTT
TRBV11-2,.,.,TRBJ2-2,CASSTTNTGELFF,TGTGCCAGCAGCACGACAAACACCGGGGAGCTGTTTTTT
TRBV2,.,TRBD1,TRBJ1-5,CASRDARGNQPQHF,TGTGCCAGCAGAGATGCCAGGGGGAATCAGCCCCAGCATTTT
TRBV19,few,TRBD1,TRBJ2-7,CASSPRTGFSYEQYF,TGTGCCAGTAGTCCCAGGACAGGGTTCTCCTACGAGCAGTACTTC
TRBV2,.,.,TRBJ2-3,CASSGGRVGTDTQYF,TGTGCCAGCAGTGGGGGCAGGGTGGGCACAGATACGCAGTATTTT
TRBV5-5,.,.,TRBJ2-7,CASSITPWASYEQYF,TGTGCCAGCAGCATCACCCCGTGGGCCTCCTACGAGCAGTACTTC
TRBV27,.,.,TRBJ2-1,CASKLGRSIYNEQFF,TGTGCCAGCAAACTGGGGAGATCGATATACAATGAGCAGTTCTTC
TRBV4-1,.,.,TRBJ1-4,CASSLPREDEKLFF,TGCGCCAGCAGCCTACCCCGGGAGGATGAAAAACTGTTTTTT
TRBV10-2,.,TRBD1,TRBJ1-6,CASSGTGDNSPLHF,TGCGCCAGCAGTGGGACAGGGGATAATTCACCCCTCCACTTT
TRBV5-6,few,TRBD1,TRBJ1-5,CASSFSGTGGQPQHF,TGTGCCAGCAGCTTCTCCGGGACAGGAGGCCAGCCCCAGCATTTT
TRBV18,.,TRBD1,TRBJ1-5,CASSPHQGADQPQHF,TGTGCCAGCTCACCACACCAGGGGGCTGATCAGCCCCAGCATTTT
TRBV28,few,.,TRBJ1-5,CASSFQGLNQPQHF,TGTGCCAGCAGTTTTCAGGGGTTGAATCAGCCCCAGCATTTT
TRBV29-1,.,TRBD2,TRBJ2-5,CSVRKPLSLAGVQETQYF,TGCAGCGTTCGCAAGCCCTTGTCCCTAGCGGGAGTGCAAGAGACCCAGTACTTC
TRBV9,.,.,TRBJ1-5,CASSVGVYSNQPQHF,TGTGCCAGCAGCGTAGGAGTTTATAGCAATCAGCCCCAGCATTTT
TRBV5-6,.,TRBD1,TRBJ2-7,CASSLEVGTASYEQYF,TGTGCCAGCAGCTTGGAAGTAGGGACAGCTTCCTACGAGCAGTACTTC
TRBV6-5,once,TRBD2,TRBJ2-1,CASTAGPYNEQFF,TGTGCCAGCACAGCGGGACCCTACAATGAGCAGTTCTTC
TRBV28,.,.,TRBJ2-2,CASRPGDRELFF,TGTGCCAGCAGGCCGGGGGATAGGGAGCTGTTTTTT
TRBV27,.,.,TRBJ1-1,CASSLVQATTEAFF,TGTGCCAGCAGTTTAGTCCAGGCGACCACTGAAGCTTTCTTT
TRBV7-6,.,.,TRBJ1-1,CASSLLAGAEAFF,TGTGCCAGCAGCCTATTAGCCGGCGCTGAAGCTTTCTTT
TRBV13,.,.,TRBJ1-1,CASTFGSEAFF,TGTGCCAGCACCTTTGGCTCTGAAGCTTTCTTT
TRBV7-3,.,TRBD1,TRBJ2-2,CASSYGTGGSGELFF,TGTGCCAGCAGCTACGGGACAGGGGGCTCCGGGGAGCTGTTTTTT
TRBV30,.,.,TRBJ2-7,CAWKNSAGYEQYF,TGTGCCTGGAAAAATAGTGCGGGATACGAGCAGTACTTC
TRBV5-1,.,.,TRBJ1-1,CASSRGTDLEAFF,TGCGCCAGCAGCCGGGGGACGGACCTTGAAGCTTTCTTT
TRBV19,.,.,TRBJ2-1,CASSIVPRPHNEQFF,TGTGCCAGTAGTATAGTTCCTAGACCCCACAATGAGCAGTTCTTC
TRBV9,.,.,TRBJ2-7,CASSPPRAALYEQYF,TGTGCCAGCAGCCCCCCGCGGGCAGCCCTTTACGAGCAGTACTTC
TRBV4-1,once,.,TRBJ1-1,CASSQDRRKTALGTEAFF,TGCGCCAGCAGCCAAGATAGGAGGAAAACAGCCCTTGGGACTGAAGCTTTCTTT
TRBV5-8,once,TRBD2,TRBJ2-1,CASSLGQGGGDEQFF,TGTGCCAGCAGCTTGGGACAAGGTGGGGGGGATGAGCAGTTCTTC
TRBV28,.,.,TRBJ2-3,CASSVLSGLRTDTQYF,TGTGCCAGCAGTGTACTTTCGGGTTTAAGGACAGATACGCAGTATTTT
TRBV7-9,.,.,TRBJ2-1,CASSLALEGVGQFF,TGTGCCAGCAGCTTAGCTCTTGAGGGAGTCGGGCAGTTCTTC
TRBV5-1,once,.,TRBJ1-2,CASSIDRNQVGYTF,TGCGCCAGCAGCATTGACAGGAACCAGGTTGGCTACACCTTC
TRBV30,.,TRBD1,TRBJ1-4,CAWSAGRGNEKLFF,TGTGCCTGGAGTGCGGGCAGGGGGAATGAAAAACTGTTTTTT
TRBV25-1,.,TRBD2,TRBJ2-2,CASKKRGPAGELFF,TGTGCCAGCAAGAAGCGGGGGCCTGCCGGGGAGCTGTTTTTT
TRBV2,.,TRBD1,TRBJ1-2,CASLETGSYYGYTF,TGTGCCAGCCTTGAGACAGGGTCCTACTATGGCTACACCTTC
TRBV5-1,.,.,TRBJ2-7,CASSYLDRFSYEQYF,TGCGCCAGCAGCTATTTAGACAGGTTCTCCTACGAGCAGTACTTC
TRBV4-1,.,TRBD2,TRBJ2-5,CASSPGPTSGGPQETQYF,TGCGCCAGCAGTCCAGGTCCGACTAGCGGGGGCCCACAAGAGACCCAGTACTTC
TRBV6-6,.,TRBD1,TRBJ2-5,CASSYSDRGSQETQYF,TGTGCCAGCAGTTACTCGGACAGGGGCTCCCAAGAGACCCAGTACTTC
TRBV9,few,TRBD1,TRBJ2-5,CASSVGQDQETQYF,TGTGCCAGCAGCGTCGGACAGGATCAAGAGACCCAGTACTTC
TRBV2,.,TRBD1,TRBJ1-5,CASSEDRGAYQPQHF,TGTGCCAGCAGCGAGGACAGGGGGGCCTATCAGCCCCAGCATTTT
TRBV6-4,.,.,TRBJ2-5,CASSDEEIETYQETQYF,TGTGCCAGCAGCGACGAGGAGATCGAAACATACCAAGAGACCCAGTACTTC
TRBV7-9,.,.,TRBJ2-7,CASSLGVYEQYF,TGTGCCAGCAGCTTAGGTGTATACGAGCAGTACTTC
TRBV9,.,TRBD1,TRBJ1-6,CASSRTGRDSPLHF,TGTGCCAGCAGCCGGACAGGGAGGGATTCACCCCTCCACTTT
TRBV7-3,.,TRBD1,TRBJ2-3,CASSFPSGTATDTQYF,TGTGCCAGCAGCTTTCCATCTGGGACAGCCACAGATACGCAGTATTTT
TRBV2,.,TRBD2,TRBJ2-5,CASTVSGGYQETQYF,TGTGCCAGCACGGTTAGCGGGGGGTACCAAGAGACCCAGTACTTC
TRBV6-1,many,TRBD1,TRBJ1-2,CASSEGTGPNYGYTF,TGTGCCAGCAGTGAGGGGACAGGCCCTAACTATGGCTACACCTTC
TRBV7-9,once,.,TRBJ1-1,CASSPRGLTMNTEAFF,TGTGCCAGCAGCCCAAGGGGTCTTACCATGAACACTGAAGCTTTCTTT
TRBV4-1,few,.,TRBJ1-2,CASSQVPNYGYTF,TGCGCCAGCAGCCAAGTCCCGAACTATGGCTACACCTTC
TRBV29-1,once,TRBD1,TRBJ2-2,CSGDSLGTGELFF,TGCAGCGGGGACAGCTTGGGGACCGGGGAGCTGTTTTTT
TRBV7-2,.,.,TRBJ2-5,CASSSYRGLQETQYF,TGTGCCAGCAGCTCTTACCGCGGACTACAAGAGACCCAGTACTTC
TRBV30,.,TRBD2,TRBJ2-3,CAWSVLGAGVVGDTQYF,TGTGCCTGGAGTGTACTAGGAGCGGGAGTTGTAGGAGATACGCAGTATTTT
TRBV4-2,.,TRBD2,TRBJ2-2,CASSQPLAGPNTGELFF,TGTGCCAGCAGCCAGCCCCTAGCGGGACCGAACACCGGGGAGCTGTTTTTT
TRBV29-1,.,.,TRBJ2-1,CSVEFGRGGVDEQFF,TGCAGCGTTGAGTTCGGAAGGGGAGGTGTAGATGAGCAGTTCTTC